Each of the 24 T cell receptor beta chains below was sequenced from the same sample in a study of spatial heterogeneity in lung cancer. A single record per CDR3 protein comes from TCRdb applying MiXCR to the 5' RACE reads. Among more than 2,500 distinct CDR3 sequences listed, 7.5% to 10% were seen once. The time point denotes: sample taken at primary tumor resection. The sample was normal lung tissue next to the tumor, taken at surgery. These receptors were collected from a male donor with early-stage non-small cell lung cancer.

This clonotype is medium-sized by share. The chain links TRBV25-1 to TRBJ2-2; D remains ambiguous. The CDR3 consists of 10 residues. Trimming cost V 10 bases and J 6 bases, with 6 bases left between them. CDR1 is MGHDK and CDR2 is SYGVNS in the germline V gene. DNA of the CDR3: TGTGCCACCTACTCCGGGGAGCTGTTTTTT. This gives the protein CATYSGELFF.

This clonotype was counted at least ten times. The V call is TRBV29-1, the J call TRBJ2-3, with 12 nucleotides matching TRBD2. The trim removed 1 base at V and 2 bases at J, leaving 4 bases unmatched. The germline CDR1 and CDR2 sequences are SQVTM and ANQGSEA. The CDR3 spans 16 residues. The DNA of the CDR3 is TGCAGCGTTGAAGCCACTAGCGGGAGGTCCACAGATACGCAGTATTTT. Protein sequence: CSVEATSGRSTDTQYF.

The chain combines TRBV6-1 with TRBJ1-1, with D tentatively TRBD1 (6 bases). CDR1 is MNHNS, CDR2 SASEGT, per germline. The CDR3 consists of 14 residues. Trimming pared 7 bases from V and 2 bases from J, leaving 14 bases between. The CDR3 sequence: CASTAGGGNTEAFF. The CDR3 DNA reads as TGTGCCAGCACGGCTGGAGGGGGTAACACTGAAGCTTTCTTT.

By sample share, this clonotype is medium-sized (0.01 to 0.1%). The gene calls are TRBV7-2 and TRBJ2-7; perhaps TRBD1 as D (6 bases). Germline V CDR1 and CDR2: SGHTA, FQGNSA. With 2 bases removed from V and 3 bases from J, the gap between germline ends came to 20 bases. The CDR3 covers 17 residues. In DNA, the CDR3 is TGTGCCAGCAGCTTATGGTCTAGTCGGAGCAGGGGCTACGAGCAGTACTTC. It specifies CASSLWSSRSRGYEQYF.

This sequence joins TRBV2 and TRBJ2-1; D perhaps matches TRBD2 (5 bases). V lost 8 bases and J 5 bases, leaving 10 bases between the germline ends. The CDR3 is 12 amino acids. Germline assignment: CDR1 SNHLY and CDR2 FYNNEI. CDR3 bases: TGTGCCAGCGGTAGGGAGAACAATGAGCAGTTCTTC. This sequence encodes CASGRENNEQFF. The complete variable domain, with remaining parts taken from reference TRBV2 and TRBJ2-1, reads EPEVTQTPSHQVTQMGQEVILRCVPISNHLYFYWYRQILGQKVEFLVSFYNNEISEKSEIFDDQFSVERPDGSNFTLKIRSTKLEDSAMYFCASGRENNEQFFGPGTRLTVL.

This clonotype was counted a few times. The chain combines TRBV28 with TRBJ2-5, with TRBD2 matching 8 bases. Germline V lookup: CDR1 MDHEN, CDR2 SYDVKM. V gave up 4 bases and J gave up 5 bases; unmatched junction bases: 12. This CDR3 spans 16 amino acids. CDR3 in amino acids: CASSSPGLAGLETQYF. DNA for the CDR3: TGTGCCAGCAGTTCACCCGGGTTAGCGGGACTGGAGACCCAGTACTTC.

By sample fraction, this clonotype is medium-sized. Here the CDR3 DNA reads TGTGCCAGCAGCTTAGCATCAGGACTAGCCTACGAGCAGTACTTC. It codes for CASSLASGLAYEQYF. This chain joins TRBV7-2 and TRBJ2-7; TRBD2 matches 7 bases. CDR3 length: 15 residues. Germline V gene lookup returns CDR1 SGHTA and CDR2 FQGNSA. After removal of 0 bases from V and 2 bases from J, the junction contained 4 bases not matched to a gene.

This clonotype has just a few counts. The rearrangement uses TRBV12-3 or TRBV12-4 and TRBJ2-7; TRBD1 agrees at 9 bases. The CDR3 runs 14 residues. The ends lost 11 bases at V and 4 bases at J; junction bases unmatched: 12. CDR3 sequence: CARVENRGLYEQYF. CDR3 nucleotide sequence: TGTGCCCGCGTAGAAAACAGGGGGCTTTACGAGCAGTACTTC.

This chain links TRBV11-2 with TRBJ2-3, with 7 nucleotides matching TRBD2. J lost 2 bases, V lost 5 bases, and 10 bases had no gene match. Germline V gives CDR1 SGHAT, CDR2 FQNNGV. The CDR3 loop spans 16 amino acids. DNA of the CDR3: TGTGCCAGCAGCCCTACCCGGACTAGAAACACAGATACGCAGTATTTT. This encodes CASSPTRTRNTDTQYF.

A remark on this clonotype: One end of the junction varies from germline; a read error may be responsible. V is TRBV7-9 and J is TRBJ2-5; D uncertain. Germline V gene sequence: CDR1 SEHNR, CDR2 FQNEAQ (reference sequence). The CDR3 loop spans 14 amino acids. The CDR3 DNA is TGTGTCAGCAGCGAGAGGATGAATCAAGAGACCCAGTACTTC. Its translation: CVSSERMNQETQYF. The variable domain in full, with the rest retrieved from reference TRBV7-9 and TRBJ2-5, is DTGVSQNPRHKITKRGQNVTFRCDPISEHNRLYWYRQTLGQGPEFLTYFQNEAQLEKSRLLSDRFSAERPKGSFSTLEIQRTEQGDSAMYLCVSSERMNQETQYFGPGTRLLVL.

This clonotype qualifies as large. The chain is built from TRBV12-5 and TRBJ2-7; D ambiguous. Per the germline V gene, CDR1 is LGHNT and CDR2 is FRNRAP. With 5 bases removed from V and 5 bases from J, the gap between germline ends came to 4 bases. The CDR3 has 10 residues. The CDR3 DNA reads as TGTGCTAGTGGTCTCGACGAGCAGTACTTC. This codes for CASGLDEQYF.

V is TRBV4-1 and J is TRBJ2-3; 7 bases align to TRBD2. This CDR3 has 16 residues. Per the germline V gene, CDR1 is MGHRA and CDR2 is YSYEKL. Trimming cost V 1 base and J 0 bases; bases outside gene matches: 4. CDR3 nucleotides: TGCGCCAGCAGCCAAGCCGGCGGGGGTAGCACAGATACGCAGTATTTT. Translation gives CASSQAGGGSTDTQYF.

This clonotype is deemed medium-sized (0.01 to 0.1%). The V call is TRBV7-2, the J call TRBJ2-3; D is perhaps TRBD1 (5 bases). The CDR3 has 14 residues. Between the trimmed V and J ends, which lost 5 bases and 1 base, there was a span of 10 bases. Germline values: CDR1 SGHTA, CDR2 FQGNSA. CDR3 sequence (DNA): TGTGCCAGCAGCCAACTCAGGGGCACAGATACGCAGTATTTT. Amino acids: CASSQLRGTDTQYF.

This sequence joins TRBV13 and TRBJ2-5; either TRBD1 or TRBD2 may fit D (5 bases each). The V gene lost 0 bases and the J gene lost 4 bases, with 12 bases spanning the gap. The CDR3 is 15 amino acids. Germline CDR1 reads PRHDT; CDR2 reads FYEKMQ (reference sequence). The CDR3 DNA sequence: TGTGCCAGCAGCTTAGGAGGGGACCTTAGAGAGACCCAGTACTTC. Translated, it gives CASSLGGDLRETQYF.

This clonotype qualifies as medium-sized. In DNA form, the CDR3 reads TGTGCCAGCAGCATCCCGCGGGAAAGGACCGGGGAGCTGTTTTTT. The encoded protein is CASSIPRERTGELFF. The chain uses TRBV3-1 and TRBJ2-2; TRBD2 might be the D (6 bases). This CDR3 is built from 15 residues. With 5 bases removed from V and 5 bases from J, the gap between germline ends came to 15 bases. Germline V gives CDR1 LGHDT, CDR2 YNNKEL (reference sequence).

This clonotype has at least ten counts. The CDR3 DNA reads as TGTGCCAGCAGTTACTCAGGGCTGGGCCAGGATTTCCACTTT. Encoded protein: CASSYSGLGQDFHF. The V and J genes are TRBV6-6 and TRBJ1-6; D call uncertain. The CDR3 loop spans 14 amino acids. V lost 0 bases, J lost 17 bases, and 17 bases lay in between. CDR1 and CDR2 (germline): MNHNY, SVGAGI (reference sequence).

This clonotype is judged medium-sized (0.01 to 0.1%). This rearrangement joins TRBV5-1 to TRBJ2-5, with 13 bases aligning to TRBD2. Germline loops: CDR1 SGHRS, CDR2 YFSETQ. This CDR3 has 15 residues. Trimming cost V 6 bases and J 5 bases; bases outside gene matches: 7. CDR3 protein: CASTGLAGTGETQYF. CDR3 DNA sequence: TGCGCCAGCACGGGACTAGCGGGAACTGGGGAGACCCAGTACTTC. The full variable domain, rest sourced from reference TRBV5-1 and TRBJ2-5, is KAGVTQTPRYLIKTRGQQVTLSCSPISGHRSVSWYQQTPGQGLQFLFEYFSETQRNKGNFPGRFSGRQFSNSRSEMNVSTLELGDSALYLCASTGLAGTGETQYFGPGTRLLVL.

This clonotype is labeled medium-sized. This CDR3 is CANRGQEGFNSPLHF. In DNA, the CDR3 is TGTGCCAACCGGGGACAGGAAGGGTTTAATTCACCCCTCCACTTT. V is TRBV7-2 and J is TRBJ1-6; 8 bases match TRBD1. CDR3 length: 15 amino acids. V shed 10 bases, J shed 6 bases, and the junction held 11 bases outside the gene matches. Germline V gene lookup returns CDR1 SGHTA and CDR2 FQGNSA.

The chain combines TRBV12-3 or TRBV12-4 with TRBJ1-5, with 8 bases lining up with TRBD1. This CDR3 spans 15 amino acids. V shed 8 bases, J shed 3 bases, and the junction held 9 bases outside the gene matches. CDR3 nucleotide sequence: TGTGCCAGCGGACAGGGAAAGAGGGTCAATCAGCCCCAGCATTTT. It yields the protein CASGQGKRVNQPQHF.

V is TRBV5-1 and J is TRBJ2-7; D perhaps matches TRBD1 (6 bases). Germline V gene lookup returns CDR1 SGHRS and CDR2 YFSETQ. This CDR3 comprises 11 residues. The V gene lost 8 bases and the J gene lost 3 bases, with 9 bases spanning the gap. In DNA, the CDR3 is TGCGCCAGAAAACAGGGCTACGAGCAGTACTTC. Its translation is CARKQGYEQYF. The full variable domain, in which reference TRBV5-1 and TRBJ2-7 provide the parts outside the CDR3, is KAGVTQTPRYLIKTRGQQVTLSCSPISGHRSVSWYQQTPGQGLQFLFEYFSETQRNKGNFPGRFSGRQFSNSRSEMNVSTLELGDSALYLCARKQGYEQYFGPGTRLTVT.

By its share, this clonotype is medium-sized. The chain has TRBV2 and TRBJ2-2, with 13 bases aligning to TRBD2. V trimming: 5 bases; J trimming: 3 bases; junction bases outside the gene matches: 9. This CDR3 has 18 residues. Germline lookup yields CDR1 SNHLY and CDR2 FYNNEI. As DNA, the CDR3 is TGTGCCAGCAGTTCCGGGACTAGCGGGATCGGGGACACCGGGGAGCTGTTTTTT. This translates into CASSSGTSGIGDTGELFF.

This clonotype is categorized as medium-sized. The V and J genes are TRBV7-2 and TRBJ2-5, with 10 bases aligning to TRBD2. The CDR3 loop spans 14 amino acids. The germline V gene encodes CDR1 SGHTA and CDR2 FQGNSA. The junction had 7 bases not matched to a gene; V was cut back by 5 bases and J by 7 bases. The CDR3 loop is CASSLIERGGTQYF. The DNA of the CDR3 is TGTGCCAGCAGCCTCATTGAGCGGGGGGGGACCCAGTACTTC.

By its share, this clonotype is medium-sized. The chain combines TRBV11-2 with TRBJ2-6, with TRBD2 as a possible D gene (5 bases). CDR3 size: 14 residues. CDR1 is SGHAT, CDR2 FQNNGV, per germline. V was cut by 0 bases and J by 8 bases, with 8 bases left in between. CDR3 sequence (DNA): TGTGCCAGCAGCTTAGAAAGGGAGACCAACGTCCTGACTTTC. It specifies CASSLERETNVLTF.

This clonotype is large (0.1 to 1%) in the sample. V is TRBV14 and J is TRBJ2-2, with D unclear. Germline V gene lookup returns CDR1 SGHDN and CDR2 FVKESK. The CDR3 runs to 13 residues. V was clipped by 7 bases and J by 1 base, with 7 bases between them. CDR3 nucleotides: TGTGCCAGCACATGGGGGAACACCGGGGAGCTGTTTTTT. It specifies CASTWGNTGELFF.